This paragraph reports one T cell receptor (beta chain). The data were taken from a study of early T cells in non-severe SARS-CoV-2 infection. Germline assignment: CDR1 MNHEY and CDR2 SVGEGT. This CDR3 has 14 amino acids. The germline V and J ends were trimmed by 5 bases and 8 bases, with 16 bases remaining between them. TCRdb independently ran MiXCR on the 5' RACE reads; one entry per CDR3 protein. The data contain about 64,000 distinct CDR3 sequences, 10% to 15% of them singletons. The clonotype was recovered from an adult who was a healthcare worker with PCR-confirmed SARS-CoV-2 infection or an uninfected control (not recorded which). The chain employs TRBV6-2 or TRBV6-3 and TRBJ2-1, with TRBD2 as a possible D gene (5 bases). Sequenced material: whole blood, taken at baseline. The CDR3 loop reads CASSPWRTRDEQFF. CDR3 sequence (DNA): TGTGCCAGCAGTCCCTGGAGGACTCGGGATGAGCAGTTCTTC.